The 11 T cell receptor beta chains reported below all come from one sample, sequenced in a study of graft-versus-host responses after intestinal transplantation. Profiling relied on immunoSEQ multiplex PCR, and the TCRdb table lists in-frame clones only, not all of them. The sample consists of around 130,000 clones, approximately 92% of them appearing once. No antigen has been identified for these receptors. The input for sequencing was unstimulated CD4+ T cells sorted from spleen or lymph node cells, taken before intestinal transplant. The source of these receptors is a human donor who received an intestinal transplant.

This rearrangement joins TRBV18 to TRBJ2-7; either TRBD1 or TRBD2 may fit D (5 bases each). V was pared by 3 bases and J by 0 bases, with 15 bases between. The CDR3 totals 16 residues. Germline V lookup: CDR1 KGHSH, CDR2 LQKENI. CDR3 sequence: CASSPRRDGGSYEQYF. The CDR3 DNA follows: TGTGCCAGCTCACCGCGCAGGGACGGTGGCTCCTACGAGCAGTACTTC.

V gene TRBV5-4 combines with J gene TRBJ1-1; TRBD1 matches 9 bases. Germline trimming cut 4 bases from V and 5 bases from J; bases unmatched to any gene: 9. This CDR3 contains 15 residues. Per germline, CDR1 SGHNT and CDR2 YYREEE (reference sequence). This CDR3 is CASSPRTGVWTEAFF. In nucleotides, the CDR3 is TGTGCCAGCAGCCCGCGGACAGGGGTATGGACTGAAGCTTTCTTT. The full variable domain, in which reference TRBV5-4 and TRBJ1-1 provide the parts outside the CDR3, is ETGVTQSPTHLIKTRGQQVTLRCSSQSGHNTVSWYQQALGQGPQFIFQYYREEENGRGNFPPRFSGLQFPNYSSELNVNALELDDSALYLCASSPRTGVWTEAFFGQGTRLTVV.

This clone was seen only once. The chain links TRBV11-3 to TRBJ2-5; D not resolved. V lost 6 bases and J lost 5, with 16 bases in between. The CDR3 spans 14 residues. Germline CDR1 is SGHNT and CDR2 is YENEEA. As DNA, the CDR3 is TGTGCCAGCAGGGAAGGCCTAGTCGATGAGACCCAGTACTTC. It codes for CASREGLVDETQYF.

The J gene is TRBJ2-7, the V gene TRBV6-5; D is undetermined. CDR1 and CDR2 from the germline V gene are MNHEY and SVGAGI. The CDR3 loop spans 13 amino acids. V was shortened by 6 bases and J by 3 bases, with 12 bases between the two germline ends. The DNA for the CDR3 is TGTGCCAGCAGGGCCCCAAACGGCTACGAGCAGTACTTC. Amino acids: CASRAPNGYEQYF.

This chain uses TRBV19 with TRBJ2-3; 7 bases are shared with TRBD2. The CDR3 loop spans 17 amino acids. Germline values: CDR1 LNHDA, CDR2 SQIVND (reference sequence). Unmatched junction bases numbered 11, after V lost 3 bases and J lost 2 bases. The CDR3 loop reads CASSIPGGNRNTDTQYF. CDR3 DNA sequence: TGTGCCAGTAGTATTCCCGGGGGGAACCGAAACACAGATACGCAGTATTTT.

This rearrangement joins TRBV5-6 to TRBJ2-7; 11 nucleotides agree with TRBD2. The CDR3 covers 14 residues. The V gene's germline CDR1 is SGHDT and CDR2 YYEEEE. The J segment lost 3 bases and the V segment lost 5 bases, leaving 4 bases of the junction unmatched. The CDR3 DNA sequence: TGTGCCAGCAGTCCGGGACTAGCGGTCTACGAGCAGTACTTC. It codes for CASSPGLAVYEQYF.

J is TRBJ2-1 and V is TRBV18; D ambiguous. V was cut by 1 base and J by 3 bases, with 13 bases left in between. Per germline, CDR1 KGHSH and CDR2 LQKENI. The CDR3 extends over 16 amino acids. CDR3 nucleotides: TGTGCCAGCTCACCACAGCCCAATATAAACTACAATGAGCAGTTCTTC. It encodes CASSPQPNINYNEQFF.

The chain recombines TRBV9 with TRBJ2-1; 15 nucleotides agree with TRBD2. From germline, CDR1 is SGDLS and CDR2 YYNGEE. The CDR3 runs to 21 residues. V was clipped by 3 bases and J by 1 base; unmatched bases: 14. In DNA form, the CDR3 reads TGTGCCAGCAGCGCCCCCCCTTCCGGGACTAGCGGGGGGAGGTCCTACAATGAGCAGTTCTTC. Encoded protein: CASSAPPSGTSGGRSYNEQFF. The variable domain in full, with the rest retrieved from reference TRBV9 and TRBJ2-1, is DSGVTQTPKHLITATGQRVTLRCSPRSGDLSVYWYQQSLDQGLQFLIQYYNGEERAKGNILERFSAQQFPDLHSELNLSSLELGDSALYFCASSAPPSGTSGGRSYNEQFFGPGTRLTVL.

The rearrangement links TRBV28 to TRBJ2-7; 10 bases are a match to TRBD1. Germline V lookup: CDR1 MDHEN, CDR2 SYDVKM. This CDR3 has 15 residues. V lost 6 bases, J lost 4 bases, and 9 bases stayed unmatched. In DNA, the CDR3 is TGTGCCAGCAGCACCTCCGGGACAGGGGTGTACGAGCAGTACTTC. It codes for CASSTSGTGVYEQYF.

J is TRBJ1-6 and V is TRBV5-1; 10 positions agree with TRBD1. In germline, CDR1 is SGHRS, CDR2 YFSETQ. The CDR3 runs 15 residues. V gave up 5 bases and J gave up 9 bases; unmatched junction bases: 8. DNA for the CDR3: TGCGCCAGCAGAACCGGACAGGGGGAACTTTCACCCCTCCACTTT. Translating it yields CASRTGQGELSPLHF.

This rearrangement joins TRBV5-6 to TRBJ2-2, with D tentatively TRBD1 or TRBD2 (5 bases each). From germline, CDR1 is SGHDT and CDR2 YYEEEE. This CDR3 spans 19 amino acids. V lost 4 bases and J 4 bases, leaving 26 bases between the germline ends. CDR3 in amino acids: CASSHLLHVGPGGTGELFF. CDR3 nucleotides: TGTGCCAGCAGCCACCTACTACATGTTGGCCCTGGGGGCACCGGGGAGCTGTTTTTT.